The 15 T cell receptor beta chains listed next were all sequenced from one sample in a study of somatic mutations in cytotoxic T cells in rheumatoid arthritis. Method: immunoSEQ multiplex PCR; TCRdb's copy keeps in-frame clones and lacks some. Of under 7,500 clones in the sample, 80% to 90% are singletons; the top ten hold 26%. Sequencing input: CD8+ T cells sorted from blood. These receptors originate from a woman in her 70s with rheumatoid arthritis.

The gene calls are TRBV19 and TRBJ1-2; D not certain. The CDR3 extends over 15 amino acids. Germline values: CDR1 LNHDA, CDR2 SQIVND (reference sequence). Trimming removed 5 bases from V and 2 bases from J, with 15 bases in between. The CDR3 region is CASSLKPGANYGYTF. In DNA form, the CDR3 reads TGTGCCAGTAGTTTAAAGCCCGGTGCAAACTATGGCTACACCTTC.

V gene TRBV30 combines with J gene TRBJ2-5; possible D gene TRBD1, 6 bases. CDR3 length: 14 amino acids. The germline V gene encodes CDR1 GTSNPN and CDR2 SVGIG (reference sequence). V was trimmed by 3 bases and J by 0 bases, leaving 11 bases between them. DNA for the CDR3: TGTGCCTGGAGCCGGACAGAGTACCAAGAGACCCAGTACTTC. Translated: CAWSRTEYQETQYF.

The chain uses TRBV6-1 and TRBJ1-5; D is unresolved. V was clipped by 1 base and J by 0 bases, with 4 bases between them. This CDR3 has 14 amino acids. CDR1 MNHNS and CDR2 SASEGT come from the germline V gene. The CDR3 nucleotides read TGTGCCAGCAGTGAAGGCAGTAGCAATCAGCCCCAGCATTTT. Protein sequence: CASSEGSSNQPQHF.

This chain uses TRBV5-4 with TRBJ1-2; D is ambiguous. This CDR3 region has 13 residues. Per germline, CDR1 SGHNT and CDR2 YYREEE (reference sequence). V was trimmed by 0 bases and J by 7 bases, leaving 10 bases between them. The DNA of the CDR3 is TGTGCCAGCAGCTTGGCGTCGGTCGGTGGCTACACCTTC. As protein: CASSLASVGGYTF.

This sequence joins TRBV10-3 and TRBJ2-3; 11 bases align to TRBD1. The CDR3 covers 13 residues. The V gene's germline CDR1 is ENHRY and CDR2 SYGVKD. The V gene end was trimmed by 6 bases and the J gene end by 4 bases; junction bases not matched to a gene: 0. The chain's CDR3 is CAIRGQGADTQYF. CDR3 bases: TGTGCCATCAGGGGACAGGGGGCAGATACGCAGTATTTT.

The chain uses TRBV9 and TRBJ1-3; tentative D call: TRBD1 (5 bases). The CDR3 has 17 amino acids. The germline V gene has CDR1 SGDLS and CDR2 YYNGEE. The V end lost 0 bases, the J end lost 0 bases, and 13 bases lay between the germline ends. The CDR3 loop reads CASSVARAPYSGNTIYF. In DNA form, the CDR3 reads TGTGCCAGCAGCGTAGCCAGGGCCCCTTACTCTGGAAACACCATATATTTT.

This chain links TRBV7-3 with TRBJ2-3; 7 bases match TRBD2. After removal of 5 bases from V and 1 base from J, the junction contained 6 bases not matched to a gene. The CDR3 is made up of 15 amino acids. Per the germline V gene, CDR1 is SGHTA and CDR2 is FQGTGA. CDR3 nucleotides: TGTGCCAGCAGCCCCTGGGCGGGGGGCACAGATACGCAGTATTTT. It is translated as CASSPWAGGTDTQYF.

The CDR3 coding sequence is TGTGCCAGCAGCGCCCTACAGGGGCTGAACACTGAAGCTTTCTTT. This codes for CASSALQGLNTEAFF. The rearrangement links TRBV9 to TRBJ1-1; 7 bases are a match to TRBD1. The CDR3 length is 15 residues. V lost 3 bases, J lost 0 bases, and 5 bases stayed unmatched. CDR1 and CDR2 (germline): SGDLS, YYNGEE.

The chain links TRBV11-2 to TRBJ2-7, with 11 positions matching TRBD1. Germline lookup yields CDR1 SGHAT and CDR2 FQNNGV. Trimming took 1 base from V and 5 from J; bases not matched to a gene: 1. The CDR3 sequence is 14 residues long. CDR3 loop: CASSLAGQGDEQYF. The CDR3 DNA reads TGTGCCAGCAGCTTAGCGGGACAGGGGGACGAGCAGTACTTC.

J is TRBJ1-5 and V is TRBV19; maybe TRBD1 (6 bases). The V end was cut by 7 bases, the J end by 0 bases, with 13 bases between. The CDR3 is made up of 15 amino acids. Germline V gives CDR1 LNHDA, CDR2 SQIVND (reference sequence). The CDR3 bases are TGTGCCAGTATAGAGACAGGCGATAGCAATCAGCCCCAGCATTTT. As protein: CASIETGDSNQPQHF.

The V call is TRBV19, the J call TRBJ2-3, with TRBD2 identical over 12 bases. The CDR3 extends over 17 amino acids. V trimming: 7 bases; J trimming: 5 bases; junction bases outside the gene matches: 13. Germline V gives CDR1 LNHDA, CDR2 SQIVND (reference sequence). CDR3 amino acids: CASTLTLAGGPGDTQYF. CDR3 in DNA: TGTGCCAGTACCCTAACTCTAGCGGGGGGGCCGGGAGATACGCAGTATTTT.

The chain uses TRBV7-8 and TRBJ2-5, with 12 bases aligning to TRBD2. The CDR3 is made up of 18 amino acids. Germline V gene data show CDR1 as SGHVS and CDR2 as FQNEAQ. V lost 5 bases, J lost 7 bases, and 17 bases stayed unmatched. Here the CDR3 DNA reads TGTGCCAGCAGCCCCACGACCGGACTAGCGGGGCCCTTGGGGACCCAGTACTTC. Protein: CASSPTTGLAGPLGTQYF. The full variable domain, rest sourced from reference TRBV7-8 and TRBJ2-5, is GAGVSQSPRYKVAKRGQDVALRCDPISGHVSLFWYQQALGQGPEFLTYFQNEAQLDKSGLPSDRFFAERPEGSVSTLKIQRTQQEDSAVYLCASSPTTGLAGPLGTQYFGPGTRLLVL.

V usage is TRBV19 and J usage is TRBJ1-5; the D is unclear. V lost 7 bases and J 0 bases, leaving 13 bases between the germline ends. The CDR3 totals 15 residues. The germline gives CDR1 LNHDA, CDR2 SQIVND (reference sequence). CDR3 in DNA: TGTGCCAGTACTCCTTGGGAGTATAGCAATCAGCCCCAGCATTTT. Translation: CASTPWEYSNQPQHF.

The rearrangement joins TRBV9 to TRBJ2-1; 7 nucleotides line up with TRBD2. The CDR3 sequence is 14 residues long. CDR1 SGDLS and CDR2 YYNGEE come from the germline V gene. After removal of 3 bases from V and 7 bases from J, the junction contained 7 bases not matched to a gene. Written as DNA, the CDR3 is TGTGCCAGCAGCGGGACGGGCGGGAGTAATGAGCAGTTCTTC. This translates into CASSGTGGSNEQFF.

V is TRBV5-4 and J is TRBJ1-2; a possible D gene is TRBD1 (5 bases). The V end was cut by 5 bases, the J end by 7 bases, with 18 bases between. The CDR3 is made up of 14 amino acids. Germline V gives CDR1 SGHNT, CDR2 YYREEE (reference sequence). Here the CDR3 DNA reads TGTGCCAGCAGTCTGGGGGGAAGCAGGGTTGGCTACACCTTC. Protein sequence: CASSLGGSRVGYTF.